The T cell receptor beta chain described here comes from a study of blood T cell repertoires in COVID-19. Generated by immunoSEQ multiplex PCR, the TCRdb table keeps only in-frame clones and is missing some. The sample has about 200,000 clones, nearly 90% seen once. CDR1 and CDR2 from the germline V gene are MNHEY and SMNVEV (reference sequence). Trimming stripped 5 bases from V and 3 bases from J, with 19 bases between. CDR3 length equals 16 residues. V and J are TRBV27 and TRBJ1-1; D not resolved. The origin of this receptor is a man aged 60-69 years with active or convalescent COVID-19. Sequences were obtained from peripheral blood. The CDR3 sequence is CASSRIGSQAYTEAFF. The CDR3 DNA reads as TGTGCCAGCAGTCGAATCGGCTCCCAGGCTTACACTGAAGCTTTCTTT.